Here is one TCR beta chain with its context. Ten or more counts support this clonotype. Its target antigen remains unknown. No clone much larger than this one lies a single base away; base qualities are absent. Including the terminal cysteine and phenylalanine, the CDR3 comprises 15 residues. Kept here is only the CDR3 DNA, which spans 45 bases and is read in frame from base 1. Clipping removes 5 bases from V and 7 bases from J, with 12 as the unmatched junction base count. This sample stems from a study of T cells in Graves' hyperthyroidism and ophthalmopathy (dated by TCRdb to the late 2010s). Background on the whole study: Peripheral blood samples were taken at the time of initial diagnosis, prior to any treatment. The paper reports TCR Vbeta CDR3 sequencing of fewer than 150 peripheral blood samples: around 45 ophthalmopathy, over 70 hyperthyroidism and around 17 progressor patients. After sampling, hyperthyroidism patients received methimazole starting at 30 mg daily, and ophthalmopathy patients received high-dose intravenous methylprednisolone. A discovery cohort of roughly 96 patients, approximately 44 with Graves' ophthalmopathy and 55 to 60 with stable Graves' hyperthyroidism, was used to find distinguishing TCR V-J signatures. In several Graves' hyperthyroidism patients, the study also compared T-cell repertoires from thyroid tissue with T-cell repertoires from blood. The approximately 90 discovery patients were randomly split 7:3 into training and test sets. An independent validation cohort of around 19 hyperthyroidism patients and 17 patients who later progressed to ophthalmopathy tested prospective prediction of ophthalmopathy. Study-wide findings and limitations: Most expanded thyroid clonotypes (frequency above 0.001) were also detected in blood, suggesting blood repertoires may reflect thyroid immune responses. In validation, the model predicted progression to ophthalmopathy a median of roughly 6.5 months before onset, with 70% to 71% sensitivity and just under 75% specificity. No statistical method was used to set the sample size in advance, and investigators knew the group allocation. A 13 V-J signature model separated ophthalmopathy from stable hyperthyroidism, with about 88% sensitivity and roughly 82% specificity in cross-validation and 80%/75% in testing.

The TCR beta CDR3 regions were amplified from RNA transcripts. The TCR CDR3 was subjected to a first round of RT-PCR using the HTBI primer set and the Qiagen OneStep RT-PCR kit. Libraries were constructed in a second round of multiplex PCR, after which size selection and purification were carried out. Sequencing of the libraries was done on an Illumina HiSeq2000 using paired-end 100 bp reads. From the authors' description of their analysis: Raw data were processed with SOAPnuke, discarding reads with adapters, uncalled bases, mean Phred below 15, or no exact constant-primer or identifier match. COPE v1.2.5 was used to merge high-quality paired reads, and clonotypes were defined as unique nucleotide sequences. MiTCR v1.1 was used to align clonotypes to the IMGT TRBV, TRBD and TRBJ reference segments. The analysis was restricted to V-J combinations with a frequency above 0.0001, which together covered over 99% of the repertoires. A TCS score was defined as the ratio of F50 (clonal expansion) to E x V (chaos), with BLOSUM62-based TCRdist applied between CDR3 peptides within each V-J. Welch's t-statistics and random forest reduced around 550 V-J features to 10 to 15, which were used in a naive Bayes classifier (R e1071). TCRdb redid the processing of the public reads, applying fastp at Q25 and MiXCR, and retained in-frame beta chains. For every CDR3 protein sequence, its rows merge into one entry that carries the most common genes and DNA. What appears here as the V and J calls and clone size reflects TCRdb's work, not the paper's. This sample is represented by approximately 360,000 distinct CDR3 sequences; 15% to 19% of them were singletons. The ten largest clonotypes hold 28% of the sample.

Hyperthyroidism patients were newly diagnosed, with disease duration under 2 months, and aged 18 to 65 years. Patients with uncontrolled infections, other autoimmune diseases, pregnancy or lactation were excluded. Diagnoses were based on clinical symptoms, serum thyroxine and TRAb, thyroid ultrasound and orbital computed tomography. Blood from progressor patients was drawn when they were first diagnosed with hyperthyroidism, before any ophthalmopathy symptoms appeared. PBMCs were isolated from 10 ml of fresh peripheral blood by Ficoll-Paque density gradient centrifugation. Progressor patients were first diagnosed with Graves' hyperthyroidism and then developed ophthalmopathy during follow-up. Total RNA was extracted with Trizol reagent, and quality was checked on an Agilent 2100 Bioanalyzer.

The source is a woman younger than 30 with Graves' hyperthyroidism that later progressed to Graves' ophthalmopathy. Material for sequencing was blood. The chain is made from TRBV12-3 or TRBV12-4 and TRBJ1-2; the junction holds 8 bases that match TRBD1. CDR3 reads: CASSPRQGNSGGYTF. The DNA sequence is given as TGTGCCAGCAGTCCAAGACAGGGGAATAGCGGTGGCTACACCTTC.